This T cell receptor beta chain was recorded in a study of cytomegalovirus exposure and HLA in healthy donors. Study details: Unique TCR beta sequences numbering some 120 million came from around 180 million T cells in an earlier analysis.

V lost 5 bases, J lost 3 bases, and 4 bases stayed unmatched. The CDR3 totals 15 residues. CDR1 and CDR2 from the germline V gene are SSHAT and FNYEAQ (reference sequence). About this clone: Its target is not known.

The PCR made use of 60 Vbeta and 13 Jbeta primers. In the authors' methods: Later analysis identified roughly 82 million unique TCR beta chains, roughly 11 million shared. Sequencing was performed with immunoSEQ multiplex PCR; in TCRdb, only in-frame clones are kept and a portion is missing. V, J and clone size derive from that table, while D and trimming were established from the DNA sequence. The sample totals 140,000 to 150,000 clones. Overall study findings and caveats: Rarity held for most TCR sequences, but there were some public TCRs that occurred in many donors. Several of the most significant clusters were apparently associated with common viral pathogens in a later analysis.

The receptor's source is a woman aged 50 to 60 in good health and CMV-seronegative. Sequencing used PBMCs. The V and J genes are TRBV7-7 and TRBJ2-7; TRBD2 aligns across 13 bases. CDR3 amino acids: CASSQGLAGIYEQYF. The CDR3 DNA is TGTGCCAGCAGCCAGGGACTAGCGGGAATCTACGAGCAGTACTTC. The full variable domain, rest sourced from reference TRBV7-7 and TRBJ2-7, is GAGVSQSPRYKVTKRGQDVTLRCDPISSHATLYWYQQALGQGPEFLTYFNYEAQPDKSGLPSDRFSAERPEGSISTLTIQRTEQRDSAMYRCASSQGLAGIYEQYFGPGTRLTVT.